The 27 T cell receptor beta chains given below trace back to one sample, sequenced in a study of blood T cell repertoires in COVID-19. The protocol was immunoSEQ multiplex PCR, while the TCRdb copy is restricted to in-frame clones and leaves out a portion. This table has roughly 250,000 clones, roughly 91% appearing once. The sample taken for sequencing was peripheral blood. These receptors came from a man under 40 with acute or convalescent COVID-19.

V and J are TRBV5-1 and TRBJ2-1, with 13 bases aligning to TRBD2. V shed 4 bases, J shed 9 bases, and the junction held 10 bases outside the gene matches. Germline V gene lookup returns CDR1 SGHRS and CDR2 YFSETQ. The CDR3 length is 16 residues. CDR3 nucleotides: TGCGCCAGCAGCCTGGGAGGACTAGCGGGAGTAGGTGAGCAGTTCTTC. Translation: CASSLGGLAGVGEQFF.

The rearrangement links TRBV19 to TRBJ2-7; 8 bases match TRBD1. The junction had 3 bases not matched to a gene; V was cut back by 6 bases and J by 2 bases. Per germline, CDR1 LNHDA and CDR2 SQIVND (reference sequence). This CDR3 contains 13 residues. The CDR3 spells CASSRDRPYEQYF. DNA of the CDR3: TGTGCCAGTAGCAGGGACAGGCCCTACGAGCAGTACTTC.

This clone was counted a single time. This chain links TRBV7-3 with TRBJ2-1; 12 bases fit TRBD2. J was trimmed by 6 bases and V by 5 bases; bases with no gene match: 5. This CDR3 comprises 15 residues. The germline gives CDR1 SGHTA, CDR2 FQGTGA. CDR3 DNA sequence: TGTGCCAGCAGCACGTCTAGCGGGAGGGCCAATGAGCAGTTCTTC. It encodes CASSTSSGRANEQFF.

The rearrangement uses TRBV15 and TRBJ1-1, with 9 bases identical to TRBD1. V gave up 8 bases and J gave up 0 bases; unmatched junction bases: 4. Germline V gene lookup returns CDR1 LNHNV and CDR2 YYDKDF (reference sequence). CDR3 size: 14 residues. The CDR3 loop reads CATRDRELNTEAFF. In DNA form, the CDR3 reads TGTGCCACCCGGGACAGGGAACTGAACACTGAAGCTTTCTTT.

CDR3 nucleotides: TGTGCCAGCAGCCCCTACCGTGGGGCCACTGAAGCTTTCTTT. Its protein product is CASSPYRGATEAFF. The chain carries TRBV7-9 and TRBJ1-1, with D possibly matching TRBD1 (5 bases). The CDR3 covers 14 residues. Germline V gives CDR1 SEHNR, CDR2 FQNEAQ (reference sequence). V was shortened by 5 bases and J by 4 bases, with 14 bases between the two germline ends.

This clone came up once. V gene TRBV7-9 combines with J gene TRBJ1-6, with TRBD1 identical over 7 bases. The CDR3 consists of 15 residues. Germline loops: CDR1 SEHNR, CDR2 FQNEAQ (reference sequence). V shed 5 bases, J shed 10 bases, and the junction held 11 bases outside the gene matches. The CDR3 DNA follows: TGTGCCAGCAGCGTCGGGACAGCTGATAGCTCACCCCTCCACTTT. Its translation: CASSVGTADSSPLHF.

This clone turned up a few times. V and J are TRBV27 and TRBJ1-5; 9 nucleotides align to TRBD1. The germline gives CDR1 MNHEY, CDR2 SMNVEV (reference sequence). This CDR3 comprises 19 residues. V shed 1 base and J 3 bases; nucleotides not matched to a gene: 13. Written as DNA, the CDR3 is TGTGCCAGCAGTTTATATCCGTCGACAGGGGGACTGGTCAATCAGCCCCAGCATTTT. Protein: CASSLYPSTGGLVNQPQHF.

The chain links TRBV12-3 or TRBV12-4 to TRBJ2-3; D may be TRBD2 (6 bases). The length of the CDR3 is 13 residues. Trimming stripped 11 bases from V and 0 bases from J, with 12 bases between. The CDR3 DNA reads as TGTGCCTCATCAGGAGGGAGCACAGATACGCAGTATTTT. Protein: CASSGGSTDTQYF.

The V call is TRBV27, the J call TRBJ1-5, with 7 nucleotides matching TRBD1. J lost 7 bases, V lost 4 bases, and 16 bases had no gene match. This CDR3 is built from 17 residues. The germline V gene encodes CDR1 MNHEY and CDR2 SMNVEV (reference sequence). Here the CDR3 reads CASSYMTGTSQIQPQHF. Written as DNA, the CDR3 is TGTGCCAGCAGTTACATGACAGGGACCTCCCAAATCCAGCCCCAGCATTTT.

The chain has TRBV30 and TRBJ2-1; 10 nucleotides line up with TRBD2. CDR1 is GTSNPN and CDR2 is SVGIG in the germline V gene (reference sequence). This CDR3 spans 13 amino acids. V was clipped by 1 base and J by 12 bases; unmatched bases: 6. CDR3 sequence (DNA): TGTGCCTGGAGTGCGTCTAGCGGGAGAGGGCAGTTCTTC. It encodes CAWSASSGRGQFF. The complete variable domain, with remaining parts taken from reference TRBV30 and TRBJ2-1, reads SQTIHQWPATLVQPVGSPLSLECTVEGTSNPNLYWYRQAAGRGLQLLFYSVGIGQISSEVPQNLSASRPQDRQFILSSKKLLLSDSGFYLCAWSASSGRGQFFGPGTRLTVL.

The chain links TRBV6-6 to TRBJ2-2; 11 bases are shared with TRBD2. With V trimmed by 5 bases and J by 0 bases, 5 bases remained unmatched. Germline-derived CDR1 and CDR2 are MNHNY and SVGAGI (reference sequence). The CDR3 runs 17 residues. CDR3 sequence reads: CASSLLAGASNTGELFF. CDR3 DNA: TGTGCCAGCAGTCTACTAGCGGGGGCCTCGAACACCGGGGAGCTGTTTTTT.

The chain has TRBV24-1 and TRBJ1-5, with D possibly being TRBD1 (5 bases). Germline CDR1 and CDR2: KGHDR and SFDVKD. The CDR3 loop spans 20 amino acids. The V and J ends lost 4 bases and 0 bases respectively, with 24 bases between them. The CDR3: CATSDSGHNGSTYSNQPQHF. The CDR3 region has the DNA TGTGCCACCAGTGACTCCGGACACAACGGGTCAACATATAGCAATCAGCCCCAGCATTTT.

This clone came up once. The chain employs TRBV14 and TRBJ2-1, with 13 bases identical to TRBD2. V trimming: 0 bases; J trimming: 4 bases; junction bases outside the gene matches: 15. CDR1 and CDR2 from the germline V gene are SGHDN and FVKESK. This CDR3 contains 21 residues. CDR3 DNA sequence: TGTGCCAGCAGCCAAGATCGGGTACTAGCGGGAGGGTATCCAGCGTACAATGAGCAGTTCTTC. Its protein product is CASSQDRVLAGGYPAYNEQFF.

The chain uses TRBV2 and TRBJ2-7; D gene unclear. The CDR3 totals 12 residues. Germline CDR1 is SNHLY and CDR2 is FYNNEI. V was pared by 2 bases and J by 3 bases, with 5 bases between. DNA for the CDR3: TGTGCCAGCAGTGAACAGCGCTACGAGCAGTACTTC. The encoded protein is CASSEQRYEQYF.

The gene calls are TRBV5-6 and TRBJ2-1; perhaps TRBD2 as D (5 bases). Germline values: CDR1 SGHDT, CDR2 YYEEEE. The CDR3 extends over 15 amino acids. V was trimmed by 0 bases and J by 6 bases, leaving 13 bases between them. The CDR3 sequence: CASSLVAGGGNEQFF. The CDR3 DNA follows: TGTGCCAGCAGCTTGGTTGCGGGTGGTGGCAATGAGCAGTTCTTC. The full variable domain, its missing parts supplied by reference TRBV5-6 and TRBJ2-1, is DAGVTQSPTHLIKTRGQQVTLRCSPKSGHDTVSWYQQALGQGPQFIFQYYEEEERQRGNFPDRFSGHQFPNYSSELNVNALLLGDSALYLCASSLVAGGGNEQFFGPGTRLTVL.

Only a few counts were recorded for this clone. J is TRBJ2-2 and V is TRBV21-1; the table names TRBD1, a call not compared with the DNA. TRBV21-1 is described as a pseudogene. The CDR3 has 21 residues. The CDR3 nucleotides read TGTGCCAGCAGCAAAGCGCCGGGGAGACAGGGGTCCTTTCCCCTTACCGGGGAGCTGTTTTTT. Translation gives CASSKAPGRQGSFPLTGELFF.

The rearrangement joins TRBV7-9 to TRBJ1-1; the D is unclear. The CDR3 has 13 amino acids. V was trimmed by 7 bases and J by 1 base, leaving 10 bases between them. Per germline, CDR1 SEHNR and CDR2 FQNEAQ (reference sequence). This chain's CDR3 is CASTIVSNTEAFF. The CDR3 DNA is TGTGCCAGCACCATAGTCTCGAACACTGAAGCTTTCTTT.

CDR3 nucleotide sequence: TGTGCCAGCAGCCAAGGGACTTCCGAGCAGTACTTC. Amino acids: CASSQGTSEQYF. The chain has TRBV11-2 and TRBJ2-7; TRBD2 is a possible D gene (6 bases). Germline CDR1 SGHAT, CDR2 FQNNGV. V shed 5 bases and J shed 6 bases, with 11 bases lying between them. This CDR3 contains 12 residues.

The gene calls are TRBV18 and TRBJ1-1; D perhaps matches TRBD1 (6 bases). The germline CDR1 and CDR2 sequences are KGHSH and LQKENI. The V end was cut by 1 base, the J end by 5 bases, with 8 bases between. CDR3 size: 13 residues. CDR3 coding DNA: TGTGCCAGCTCACCACAGGGGGGGACTGAAGCTTTCTTT. Protein product: CASSPQGGTEAFF.

The CDR3 spells CASSPRDRGDGYTF. DNA for the CDR3: TGTGCCAGCAGCCCCCGGGACAGGGGCGATGGCTACACCTTC. The genes are TRBV7-8 and TRBJ1-2, with 10 bases lining up with TRBD1. The CDR3 has 14 residues. Losses at the gene ends were 5 bases for V and 6 bases for J; bases not matched to a gene: 6. Germline-derived CDR1 and CDR2 are SGHVS and FQNEAQ.

This chain uses TRBV12-3 or TRBV12-4 with TRBJ1-2, with 10 bases lining up with TRBD1. Trimming took 5 bases from V and 8 from J; bases not matched to a gene: 5. The CDR3 consists of 13 residues. The CDR3 bases are TGTGCCAGCAGTACAGACAGGGGGCGCGGCTACACCTTC. This sequence encodes CASSTDRGRGYTF.

The chain links TRBV15 to TRBJ2-1; a weak D match, TRBD2 (7 bases). Per germline, CDR1 LNHNV and CDR2 YYDKDF (reference sequence). The CDR3 is 15 residues long. V was cut by 0 bases and J by 6 bases, with 12 bases left in between. The CDR3 nucleotides are TGTGCCACCAGCAGAGATCCGGGGGGCATCAATGAGCAGTTCTTC. This encodes CATSRDPGGINEQFF. The full variable domain, in which reference TRBV15 and TRBJ2-1 provide the parts outside the CDR3, is DAMVIQNPRYQVTQFGKPVTLSCSQTLNHNVMYWYQQKSSQAPKLLFHYYDKDFNNEADTPDNFQSRRPNTSFCFLDIRSPGLGDTAMYLCATSRDPGGINEQFFGPGTRLTVL.

This chain links TRBV6-6 with TRBJ1-1; D gene uncertain. V was trimmed by 7 bases and J by 5 bases, leaving 11 bases between them. The CDR3 sequence is 12 residues long. Looked up from germline, CDR1 is MNHNY and CDR2 is SVGAGI (reference sequence). The CDR3 sequence is CASNLLRTEAFF. CDR3 DNA: TGTGCCAGCAATTTGTTGAGGACTGAAGCTTTCTTT.

This chain connects TRBV18 to TRBJ1-1; tentative D call: TRBD1 (6 bases). Germline assignment: CDR1 KGHSH and CDR2 LQKENI. There are 13 residues in the CDR3. V was shortened by 4 bases and J by 6 bases, with 12 bases between the two germline ends. The CDR3 region is CASSRAGAPEAFF. CDR3 DNA sequence: TGTGCCAGCTCACGAGCAGGGGCCCCTGAAGCTTTCTTT. Complete variable domain (other parts from reference TRBV18 and TRBJ1-1): NAGVMQNPRHLVRRRGQEARLRCSPMKGHSHVYWYRQLPEEGLKFMVYLQKENIIDESGMPKERFSAEFPKEGPSILRIQQVVRGDSAAYFCASSRAGAPEAFFGQGTRLTVV.

J is TRBJ2-1 and V is TRBV29-1; 9 bases align to TRBD2. Germline trimming cut 5 bases from V and 0 bases from J; bases unmatched to any gene: 5. The CDR3 has 15 amino acids. The germline V gene has CDR1 SQVTM and CDR2 ANQGSEA. The DNA for the CDR3 is TGCAGCGTTAGGAGAGCGGGAGGCTCCTACAATGAGCAGTTCTTC. Its translation is CSVRRAGGSYNEQFF.

This chain links TRBV6-1 with TRBJ2-7; 9 bases map to TRBD1. V trimming: 2 bases; J trimming: 6 bases; junction bases outside the gene matches: 8. The length of the CDR3 is 15 residues. The V gene's germline CDR1 is MNHNS and CDR2 SASEGT. CDR3 DNA: TGTGCCAGCAGTGAATGGGGGACAGGGTCAGTCGAGCAGTACTTC. Protein product: CASSEWGTGSVEQYF.

The sample holds a few counts of this clone. The chain combines TRBV27 with TRBJ2-7; 14 bases map to TRBD2. Germline CDR1 reads MNHEY; CDR2 reads SMNVEV (reference sequence). There are 18 residues in the CDR3. V shed 6 bases and J 0 bases; nucleotides not matched to a gene: 10. CDR3 region: CASSLRGLAGGTSYEQYF. CDR3 sequence (DNA): TGTGCCAGCAGCCTACGTGGACTAGCGGGGGGAACCTCCTACGAGCAGTACTTC.